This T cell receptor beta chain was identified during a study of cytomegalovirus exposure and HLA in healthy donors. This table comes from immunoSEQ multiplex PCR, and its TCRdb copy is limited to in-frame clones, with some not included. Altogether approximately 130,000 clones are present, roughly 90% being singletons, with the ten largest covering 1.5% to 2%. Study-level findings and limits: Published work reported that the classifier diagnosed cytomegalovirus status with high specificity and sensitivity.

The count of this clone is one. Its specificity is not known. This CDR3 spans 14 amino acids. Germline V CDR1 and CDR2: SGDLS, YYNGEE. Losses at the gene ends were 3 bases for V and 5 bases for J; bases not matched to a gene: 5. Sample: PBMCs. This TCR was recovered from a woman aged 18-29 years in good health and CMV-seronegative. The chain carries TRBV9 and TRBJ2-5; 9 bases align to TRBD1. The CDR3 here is CASSATGGGETQYF. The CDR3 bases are TGTGCCAGCAGCGCGACAGGGGGTGGGGAGACCCAGTACTTC.